This TCR beta chain was identified during a study of identical twins' blood T cells (dated by TCRdb to the early 2010s). Describing the broader study: The approximately 12 libraries, six for the alpha chain and six for the beta chain, yielded roughly 50 million Illumina reads in total. Using next-generation sequencing, the study compared the TCR alpha and beta chain repertoires of three pairs of monozygous twins to assess how genetics influences repertoire formation.

To prepare the library, 5' RACE was applied. TCRdb records Illumina Genome Analyzer IIx as the sequencer. RNA-based TCR cDNA libraries were prepared by a previously described protocol with several modifications. To prevent cross-contamination, sample-specific barcodes were introduced on both ends of each TCR cDNA library during cDNA synthesis and amplification. Under the source paper's analysis protocol: Between about 100,000 and nearly 550,000 clonotypes were identified per individual, with 2.2 to 3.6 million CDR3-containing reads per library. Reads with improper barcode index combinations were discarded, and clonesets were then built for each library with the MiTCR software. While assembling CDR3 clonotypes, MiTCR filtered or rescued low-quality reads and corrected PCR and sequencing errors. Artificial out-of-frame clonotypes were mapped to in-frame sequences, with one indel allowed in the CDR3, and then removed. V and J gene usage similarity between donors was measured as Jensen-Shannon divergence divided by mean entropy. TCRdb's own reprocessing of the public reads used fastp at Q25 and MiXCR and kept productive beta chains. Rows are unified per CDR3 protein, each entry keeping the most common DNA and genes. V and J calls and clone size were set by TCRdb, not the authors. For this sample there are roughly 340,000 distinct CDR3 sequences; roughly 31% appear just once. The top ten hold roughly 5.5% of the sample.

Broader findings and caveats from the paper: Twin pairs were reported to be markedly more alike in V gene usage than unrelated donors were, even when looking at non-selected out-of-frame TCRbeta clonotypes. Among the most abundant TCRbeta clonotypes, every donor shared more CDR3 sequences with her own twin than with unrelated donors. Environmental influences could not be excluded as an explanation for twin similarity, since twins were reared together. The study stated that the proposed role of the TCRalpha J segment in MHC recognition during thymic selection needs to be validated by independent studies. The number of shared CDR3 clonotypes between two donors was mainly determined by the product of their cloneset sizes, and twins did not clearly deviate from this trend.

The germline V gene (reference sequence) sets CDR1 to MNHNY and CDR2 to SVGAGI. A distance of 12 bases separates the germline ends of V and J, which lose 2 bases and 4 bases respectively. The cysteine opens and the phenylalanine closes a CDR3 of 14 amino acids. Solely the CDR3 DNA is kept, with 42 bases framed from the first base. The donors were six healthy women who made up three monozygous twin pairs. All three twin pairs had been reared together, and it was thought likely that the same infectious agents and vaccines had been met by these twin pairs. TCR cDNA libraries were prepared from RNA that had been isolated from peripheral blood mononuclear cells. This clonotype has more than one count but fewer than ten. Its recognized antigen is unknown. No clone much larger than this one lies a single base away; base qualities are absent.

This clonotype was sampled from a woman aged 18-49 years in good health. This chain is built from TRBV6-6 and TRBJ2-7, and TRBD2 may be the D gene, going by 7 matching bases. Sequences were obtained from PBMCs. The sequenced DNA: TGTGCCAGCAGTTACGGGGGGGCGTCTTACGAGCAGTACTTC. This sequence encodes CASSYGGASYEQYF.